The source of this T cell receptor (beta chain) is a study of blood T cell repertoires in COVID-19. V lost 5 bases to trimming and J lost 0 bases, with 15 bases between them. The CDR3 totals 15 residues. Germline CDR1 reads SGHRS; CDR2 reads YFSETQ. This table comes from immunoSEQ multiplex PCR, and its TCRdb copy is limited to in-frame clones, with some not included. The sample includes hundreds of thousands of clones, roughly 90% seen only once; the top ten take about 0.7%. There are a few counts of this clone. This receptor was taken from a human donor in a cohort sampled during active COVID-19. Material for sequencing was peripheral blood. J is TRBJ2-7 and V is TRBV5-1; a weak D match, TRBD2 (6 bases). The CDR3 bases are TGCGCCAGCAGATCCTCCCGGGACTCCTCCTACGAGCAGTACTTC. It yields the protein CASRSSRDSSYEQYF.